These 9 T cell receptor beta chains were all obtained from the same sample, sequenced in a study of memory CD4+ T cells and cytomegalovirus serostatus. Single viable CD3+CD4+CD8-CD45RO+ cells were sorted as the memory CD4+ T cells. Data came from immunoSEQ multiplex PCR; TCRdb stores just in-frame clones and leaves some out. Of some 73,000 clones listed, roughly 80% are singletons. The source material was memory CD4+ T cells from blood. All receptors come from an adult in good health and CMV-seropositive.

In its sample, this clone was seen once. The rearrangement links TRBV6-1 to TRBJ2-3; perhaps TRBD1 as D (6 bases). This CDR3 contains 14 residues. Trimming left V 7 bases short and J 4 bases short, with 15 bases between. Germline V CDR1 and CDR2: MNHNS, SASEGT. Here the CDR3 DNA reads TGTGCCAGCATCCTTGACAGGCGGGCAGATACGCAGTATTTT. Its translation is CASILDRRADTQYF.

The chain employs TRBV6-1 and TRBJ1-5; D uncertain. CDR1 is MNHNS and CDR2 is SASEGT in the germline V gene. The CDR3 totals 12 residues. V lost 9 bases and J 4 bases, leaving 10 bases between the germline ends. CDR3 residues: CASWVGNQPQHF. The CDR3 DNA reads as TGTGCCAGTTGGGTGGGGAATCAGCCCCAGCATTTT.

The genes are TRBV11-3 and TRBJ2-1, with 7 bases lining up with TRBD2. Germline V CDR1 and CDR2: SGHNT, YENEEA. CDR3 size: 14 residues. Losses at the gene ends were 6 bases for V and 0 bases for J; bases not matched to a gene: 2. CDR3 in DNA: TGTGCCAGCAGTCTAGCGGTCTCCTACAATGAGCAGTTCTTC. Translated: CASSLAVSYNEQFF.

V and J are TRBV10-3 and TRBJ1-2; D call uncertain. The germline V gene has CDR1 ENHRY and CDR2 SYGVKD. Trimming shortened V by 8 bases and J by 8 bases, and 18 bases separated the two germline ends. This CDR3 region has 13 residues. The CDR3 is CAIEESPGGGYTF. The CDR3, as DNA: TGTGCCATCGAAGAAAGCCCTGGCGGCGGCTACACCTTC.

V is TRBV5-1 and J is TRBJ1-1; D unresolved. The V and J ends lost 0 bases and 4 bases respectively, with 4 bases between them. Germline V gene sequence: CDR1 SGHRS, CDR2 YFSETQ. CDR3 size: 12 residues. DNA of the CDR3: TGCGCCAGCAGCTTGGAGGGCACTGAAGCTTTCTTT. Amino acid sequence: CASSLEGTEAFF.

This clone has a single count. The CDR3 reads CASSLARQPHRANVLTF. CDR3 sequence (DNA): TGTGCCAGCAGCTTAGCGAGGCAGCCCCACAGGGCCAACGTCCTGACTTTC. The chain is built from TRBV7-2 and TRBJ2-6; the D is unclear. V was cut by 0 bases and J by 5 bases, with 14 bases left in between. The germline CDR1 and CDR2 sequences are SGHTA and FQGNSA. The CDR3 has 17 amino acids.

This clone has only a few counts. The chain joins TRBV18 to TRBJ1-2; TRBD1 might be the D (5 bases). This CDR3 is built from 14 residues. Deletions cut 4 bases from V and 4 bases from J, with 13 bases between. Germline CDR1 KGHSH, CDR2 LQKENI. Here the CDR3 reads CASSRRDSSYGYTF. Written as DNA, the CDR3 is TGTGCCAGCTCACGACGAGACAGCAGCTATGGCTACACCTTC.

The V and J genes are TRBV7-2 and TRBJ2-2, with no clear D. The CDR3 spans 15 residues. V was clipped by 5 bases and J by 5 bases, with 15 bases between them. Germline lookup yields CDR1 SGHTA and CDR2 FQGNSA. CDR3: CASSLTPGLTGELFF. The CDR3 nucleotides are TGTGCCAGCAGCCTCACCCCCGGTTTGACCGGGGAGCTGTTTTTT.

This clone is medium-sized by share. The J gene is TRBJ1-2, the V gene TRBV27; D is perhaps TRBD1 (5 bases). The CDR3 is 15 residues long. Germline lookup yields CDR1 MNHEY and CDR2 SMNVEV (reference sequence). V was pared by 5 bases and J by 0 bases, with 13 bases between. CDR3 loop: CASSPEVGANYGYTF. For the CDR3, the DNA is TGTGCCAGCAGTCCCGAGGTGGGGGCTAACTATGGCTACACCTTC.